This T cell receptor (beta chain) was observed in a study of blood T cells in healthy people across ages. Findings and caveats of the study: Long-lived donors had more naive CD4+ cells and higher diversity than aged donors. Per million T cells, TCR beta diversity dropped roughly linearly as age increased.

Every participating donor contributed roughly 11 milliliters of peripheral blood through a draw. A J-beta primer mix and a sample-barcoded 5' primer were used in a second PCR of roughly 6 to 12 cycles. All cDNA molecules were each tagged by a template-switch adaptor with 12 random nucleotides. Each CDR3 protein gets one entry after TCRdb re-called the 5' RACE reads with MiXCR. The sample has hundreds of thousands of distinct CDR3 sequences; 25% to 30% are singletons. Trimming took 5 bases from V and 6 from J, leaving 9 bases between them. Germline-derived CDR1 and CDR2 are SGHTA and FQGNSA. This CDR3 region has 12 residues. This clonotype came up many times. Its antigen is not known.

Input material: blood. The gene calls are TRBV7-2 and TRBJ2-3; no reliable D call. The clonotype originates from a woman at least 80 years old in good health. This chain's CDR3 is CASSPSPDTQYF. The CDR3 DNA sequence: TGTGCCAGCAGCCCCAGCCCGGATACGCAGTATTTT.